Included here is one T cell receptor (beta chain) sequence, with context. The antigen is not known. This CDR3 spans 15 amino acids. The ends were cut back, 5 bases at V and 5 bases at J, with 18 bases in the middle. Germline lookup yields CDR1 MNHEY and CDR2 SVGAGI. This sample is part of a study of cytomegalovirus exposure and HLA in healthy donors. Study-level points and caveats: Subsequent analysis found a tendency for first-cohort TCR clusters to co-occur within the 100 to 150 validation repertoires. According to the study, roughly 160 TCR beta chains were cytomegalovirus-associated.

Assay used: immunoSEQ multiplex PCR; TCRdb lists only in-frame clones, some missing. This sample has around 94,000 clones, with about 95% found just once. The specimen sequenced was PBMCs. The V and J genes are TRBV6-5 and TRBJ1-1; D is possibly TRBD1 (5 bases). The TCR was taken from a woman under 30 in good health and CMV-seronegative. The CDR3, as DNA: TGTGCCAGCAGTCTCGGGGGGGTTGTGGTAACTGAAGCTTTCTTT. Its translation is CASSLGGVVVTEAFF.